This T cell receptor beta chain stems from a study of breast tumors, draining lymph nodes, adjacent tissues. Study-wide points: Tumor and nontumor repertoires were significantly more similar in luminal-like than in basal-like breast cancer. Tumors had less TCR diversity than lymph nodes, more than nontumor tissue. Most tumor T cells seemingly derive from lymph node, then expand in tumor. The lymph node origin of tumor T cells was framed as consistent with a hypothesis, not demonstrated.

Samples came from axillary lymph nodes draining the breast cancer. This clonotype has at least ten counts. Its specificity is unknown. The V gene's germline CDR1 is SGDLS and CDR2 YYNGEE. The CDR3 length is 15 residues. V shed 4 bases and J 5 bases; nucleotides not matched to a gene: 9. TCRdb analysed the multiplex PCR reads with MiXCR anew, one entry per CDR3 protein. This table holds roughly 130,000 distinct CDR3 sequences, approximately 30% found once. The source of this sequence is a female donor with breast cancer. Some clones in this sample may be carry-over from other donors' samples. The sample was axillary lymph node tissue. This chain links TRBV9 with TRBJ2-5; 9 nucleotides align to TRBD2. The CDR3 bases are TGTGCCAGCAGCTCGGGACTAGCTTTTACCGAGACCCAGTACTTC. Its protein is CASSSGLAFTETQYF.